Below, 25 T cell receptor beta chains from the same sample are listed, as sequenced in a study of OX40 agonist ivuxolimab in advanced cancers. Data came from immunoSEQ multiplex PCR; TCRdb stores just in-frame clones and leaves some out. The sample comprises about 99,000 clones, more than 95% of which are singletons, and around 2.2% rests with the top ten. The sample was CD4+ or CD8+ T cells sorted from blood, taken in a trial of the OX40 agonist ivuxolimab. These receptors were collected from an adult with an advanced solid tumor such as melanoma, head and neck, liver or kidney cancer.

The CDR3 loop is CSVVAVADYEQYF. The CDR3 nucleotides are TGCAGCGTTGTGGCGGTGGCTGACTACGAGCAGTACTTC. The chain recombines TRBV29-1 with TRBJ2-7; no firm D call. Germline loops: CDR1 SQVTM, CDR2 ANQGSEA. The germline V and J ends were trimmed by 4 bases and 3 bases, with 13 bases remaining between them. This CDR3 is 13 amino acids long.

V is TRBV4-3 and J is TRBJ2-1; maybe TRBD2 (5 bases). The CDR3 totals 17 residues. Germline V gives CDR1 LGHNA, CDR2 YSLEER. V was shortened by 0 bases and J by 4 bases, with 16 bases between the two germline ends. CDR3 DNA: TGCGCCAGCAGCCAAGATCTCGTGGGAGTGGGATACAATGAGCAGTTCTTC. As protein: CASSQDLVGVGYNEQFF.

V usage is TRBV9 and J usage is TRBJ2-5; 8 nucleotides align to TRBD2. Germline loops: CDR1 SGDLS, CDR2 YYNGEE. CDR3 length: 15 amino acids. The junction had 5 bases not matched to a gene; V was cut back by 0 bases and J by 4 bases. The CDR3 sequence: CASSVGAGVGETQYF. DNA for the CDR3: TGTGCCAGCAGCGTAGGAGCGGGAGTCGGAGAGACCCAGTACTTC.

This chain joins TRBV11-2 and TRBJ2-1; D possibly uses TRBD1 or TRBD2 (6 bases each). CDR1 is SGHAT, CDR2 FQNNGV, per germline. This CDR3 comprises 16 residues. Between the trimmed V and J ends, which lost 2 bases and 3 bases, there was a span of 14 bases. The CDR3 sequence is CASSLRSGANYNEQFF. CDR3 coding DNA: TGTGCCAGCAGCTTAAGATCGGGGGCCAACTACAATGAGCAGTTCTTC.

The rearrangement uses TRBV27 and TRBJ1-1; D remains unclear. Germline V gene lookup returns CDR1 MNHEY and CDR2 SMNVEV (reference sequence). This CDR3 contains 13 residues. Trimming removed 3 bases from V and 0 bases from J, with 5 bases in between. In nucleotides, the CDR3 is TGTGCCAGCAGTTTGGCGTTGAACACTGAAGCTTTCTTT. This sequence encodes CASSLALNTEAFF.

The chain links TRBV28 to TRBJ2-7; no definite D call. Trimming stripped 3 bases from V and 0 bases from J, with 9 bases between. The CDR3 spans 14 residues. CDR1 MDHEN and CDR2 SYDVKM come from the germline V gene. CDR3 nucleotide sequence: TGTGCCAGCAGTTTGGTGGATAGCTCCTACGAGCAGTACTTC. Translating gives CASSLVDSSYEQYF.

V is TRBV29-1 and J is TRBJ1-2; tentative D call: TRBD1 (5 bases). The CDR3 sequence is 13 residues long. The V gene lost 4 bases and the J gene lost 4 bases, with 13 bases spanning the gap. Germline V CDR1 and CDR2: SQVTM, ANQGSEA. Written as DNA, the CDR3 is TGCAGCGTTGTGGGCGACAGATCCTATGGCTACACCTTC. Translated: CSVVGDRSYGYTF.

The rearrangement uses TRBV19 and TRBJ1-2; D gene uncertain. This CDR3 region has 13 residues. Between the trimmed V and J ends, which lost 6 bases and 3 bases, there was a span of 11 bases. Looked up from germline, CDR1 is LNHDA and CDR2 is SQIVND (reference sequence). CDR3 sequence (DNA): TGTGCCAGTAGCGACGGGATGGACTATGGCTACACCTTC. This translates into CASSDGMDYGYTF.

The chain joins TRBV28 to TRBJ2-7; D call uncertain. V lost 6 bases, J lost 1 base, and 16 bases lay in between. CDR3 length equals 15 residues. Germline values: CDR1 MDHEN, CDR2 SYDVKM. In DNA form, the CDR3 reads TGTGCCAGCAGCCCCCCGGGTGACCGATCCTACGAGCAGTACTTC. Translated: CASSPPGDRSYEQYF.

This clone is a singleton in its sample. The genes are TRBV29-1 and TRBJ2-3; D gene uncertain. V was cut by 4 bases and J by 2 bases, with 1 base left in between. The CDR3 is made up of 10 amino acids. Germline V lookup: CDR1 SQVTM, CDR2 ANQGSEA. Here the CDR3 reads CSVVTDTQYF. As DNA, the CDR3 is TGCAGCGTTGTCACAGATACGCAGTATTTT.

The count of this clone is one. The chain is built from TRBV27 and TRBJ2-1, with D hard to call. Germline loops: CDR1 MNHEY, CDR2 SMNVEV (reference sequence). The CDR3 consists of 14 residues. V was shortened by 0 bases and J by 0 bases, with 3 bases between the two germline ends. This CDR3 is CASSLSYSYNEQFF. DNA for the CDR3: TGTGCCAGCAGTTTATCCTACTCCTACAATGAGCAGTTCTTC.

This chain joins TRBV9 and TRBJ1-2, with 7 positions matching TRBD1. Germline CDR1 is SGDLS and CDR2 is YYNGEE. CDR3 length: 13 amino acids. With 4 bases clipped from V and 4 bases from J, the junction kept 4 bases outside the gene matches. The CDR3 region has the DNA TGTGCCAGCAGCTCCGGGACAGTCTATGGCTACACCTTC. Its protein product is CASSSGTVYGYTF. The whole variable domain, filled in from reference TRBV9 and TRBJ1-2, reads DSGVTQTPKHLITATGQRVTLRCSPRSGDLSVYWYQQSLDQGLQFLIQYYNGEERAKGNILERFSAQQFPDLHSELNLSSLELGDSALYFCASSSGTVYGYTFGSGTRLTVV.

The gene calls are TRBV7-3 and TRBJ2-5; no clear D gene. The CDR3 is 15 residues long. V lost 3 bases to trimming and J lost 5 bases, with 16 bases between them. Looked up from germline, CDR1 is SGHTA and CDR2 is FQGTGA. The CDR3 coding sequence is TGTGCCAGCAGCTTGACTGGGAAGGGTCGGGAGACCCAGTACTTC. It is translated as CASSLTGKGRETQYF.

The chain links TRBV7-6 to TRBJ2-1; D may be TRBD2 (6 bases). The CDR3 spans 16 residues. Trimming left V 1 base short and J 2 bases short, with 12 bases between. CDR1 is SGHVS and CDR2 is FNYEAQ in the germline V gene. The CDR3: CASSLGPAGPYNEQFF. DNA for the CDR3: TGTGCCAGCAGCTTAGGGCCAGCGGGCCCCTACAATGAGCAGTTCTTC.

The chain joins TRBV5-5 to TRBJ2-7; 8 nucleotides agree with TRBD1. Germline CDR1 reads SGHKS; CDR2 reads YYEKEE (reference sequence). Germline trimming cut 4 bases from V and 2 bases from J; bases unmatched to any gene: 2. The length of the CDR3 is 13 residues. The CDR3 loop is CASSLQGAYEQYF. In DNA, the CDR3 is TGTGCCAGCAGCCTACAGGGGGCCTACGAGCAGTACTTC.

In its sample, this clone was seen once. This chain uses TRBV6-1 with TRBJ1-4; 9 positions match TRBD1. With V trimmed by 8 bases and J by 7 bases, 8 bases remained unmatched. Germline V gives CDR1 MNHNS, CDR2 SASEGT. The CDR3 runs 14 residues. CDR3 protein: CASARDRVGEKLFF. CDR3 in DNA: TGTGCCAGCGCCCGGGACAGGGTGGGTGAAAAACTGTTTTTT.

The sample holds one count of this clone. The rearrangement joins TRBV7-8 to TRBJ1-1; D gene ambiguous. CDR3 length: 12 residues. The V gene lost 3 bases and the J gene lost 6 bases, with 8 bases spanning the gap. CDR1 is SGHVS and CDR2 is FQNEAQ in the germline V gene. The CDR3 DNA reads TGTGCCAGCAGCTTTTACGAGTCTGAAGCTTTCTTT. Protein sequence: CASSFYESEAFF.

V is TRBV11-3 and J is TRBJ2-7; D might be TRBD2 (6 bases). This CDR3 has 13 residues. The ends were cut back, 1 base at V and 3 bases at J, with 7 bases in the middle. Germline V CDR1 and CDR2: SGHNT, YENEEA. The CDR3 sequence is CASSLGGNYEQYF. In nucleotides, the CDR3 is TGTGCCAGCAGCTTAGGCGGGAACTACGAGCAGTACTTC. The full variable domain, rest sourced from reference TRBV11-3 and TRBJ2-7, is EAGVVQSPRYKIIEKKQPVAFWCNPISGHNTLYWYLQNLGQGPELLIRYENEEAVDDSQLPKDRFSAERLKGVDSTLKIQPAELGDSAVYLCASSLGGNYEQYFGPGTRLTVT.

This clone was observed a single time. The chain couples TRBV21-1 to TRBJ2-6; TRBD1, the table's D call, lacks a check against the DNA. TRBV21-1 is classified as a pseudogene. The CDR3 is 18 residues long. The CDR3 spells CASSKVRDRGRGANVLTF. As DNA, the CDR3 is TGTGCCAGCAGCAAAGTGCGGGACAGGGGACGTGGGGCCAACGTCCTGACTTTC.

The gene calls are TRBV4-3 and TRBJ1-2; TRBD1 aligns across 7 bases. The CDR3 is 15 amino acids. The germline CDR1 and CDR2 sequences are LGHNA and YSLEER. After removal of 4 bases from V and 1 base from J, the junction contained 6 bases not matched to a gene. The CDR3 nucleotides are TGCGCCAGCAGCCCTGACAGGGCACTTAACTATGGCTACACCTTC. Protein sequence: CASSPDRALNYGYTF.

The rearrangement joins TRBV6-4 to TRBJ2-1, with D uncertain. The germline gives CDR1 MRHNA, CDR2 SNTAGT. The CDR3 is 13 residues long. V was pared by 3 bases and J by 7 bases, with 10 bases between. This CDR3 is CASSEIWGNEQFF. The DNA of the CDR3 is TGTGCCAGCAGTGAGATTTGGGGAAATGAGCAGTTCTTC.

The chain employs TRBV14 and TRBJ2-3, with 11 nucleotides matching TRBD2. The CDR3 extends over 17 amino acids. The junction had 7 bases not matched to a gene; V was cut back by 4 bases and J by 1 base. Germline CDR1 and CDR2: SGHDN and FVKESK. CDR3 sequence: CASSRPGLAVRTDTQYF. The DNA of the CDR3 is TGTGCCAGCAGCCGGCCGGGACTAGCGGTCCGCACAGATACGCAGTATTTT.

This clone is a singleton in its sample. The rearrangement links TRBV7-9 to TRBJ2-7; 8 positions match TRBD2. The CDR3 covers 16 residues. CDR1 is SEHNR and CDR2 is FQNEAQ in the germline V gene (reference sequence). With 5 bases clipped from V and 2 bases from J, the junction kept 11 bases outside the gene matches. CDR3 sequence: CASSPTGGNRPYEQYF. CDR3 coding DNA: TGTGCCAGCAGCCCGACGGGAGGGAACCGTCCCTACGAGCAGTACTTC.

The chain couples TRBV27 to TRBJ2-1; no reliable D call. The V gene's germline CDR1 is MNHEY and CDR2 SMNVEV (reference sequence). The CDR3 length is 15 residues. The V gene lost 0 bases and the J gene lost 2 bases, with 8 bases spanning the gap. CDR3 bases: TGTGCCAGCAGTTTATCGGAGTCGCCCTACAATGAGCAGTTCTTC. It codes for CASSLSESPYNEQFF.

As DNA, the CDR3 is TGTGCCAGCAGTTACGAGGGACAGGGGTCGGCGGGCTACACCTTC. It is translated as CASSYEGQGSAGYTF. The chain has TRBV6-5 and TRBJ1-2, with 10 bases lining up with TRBD1. CDR3 size: 15 residues. V lost 2 bases to trimming and J lost 8 bases; unmatched junction nucleotides: 8. Germline-derived CDR1 and CDR2 are MNHEY and SVGAGI.